This T cell receptor (beta chain) was identified in a study of blood T cell repertoires in COVID-19. About the study: The United States, Italy and Spain supplied acute and convalescent COVID-19 samples. The cDNA or gDNA used as material had been derived from T cells, B-cell-depleted T cells, or PBMCs.

The germline V gene encodes CDR1 MNHEY and CDR2 SVGEGT. This CDR3 comprises 15 residues. V gave up 2 bases and J gave up 0 bases, with 11 bases separating them. Authors' analysis steps: Reference gene primer amplification in the assay estimated nucleated cell counts. Produced via immunoSEQ multiplex PCR; TCRdb's table is partial and in-frame only. V and J calls and clone size come straight from that table; D and trimming were deduced from the DNA. The sample has fewer than 65,000 clones, around 90% seen once; the top ten hold roughly 4%. This clonotype was sampled from a human donor in a cohort sampled during active COVID-19. The material sequenced was peripheral blood. This chain links TRBV6-2 or TRBV6-3 with TRBJ2-7; possible D gene TRBD2, 5 bases. CDR3 sequence reads: CASSYGGRSSYEQYV. The CDR3, as DNA: TGTGCCAGCAGTTACGGCGGGCGAAGCTCCTACGAGCAGTACGTC.